This T cell receptor (beta chain) originates from a study of read filtering for tumor transcriptome and immune sequencing. The overall study: IR-seq gave about 3.5 to 10.27 million TCR reads per sample; RNA-seq gave about 80 to 1273. Regarding the study as a whole: In IR-seq, single-read clonotypes were around 85% of clonotypes but roughly 3.5% of reads.

The library was built from roughly 400 ng RNA with molecular barcoded adaptors for alpha/delta and beta/gamma chains. MiXCR, run by TCRdb on the reads, gives a single entry per CDR3 protein. Of 45,000 to 55,000 distinct CDR3 sequences listed, about 19% are singletons. This clonotype was found a few times. Its cognate antigen is unknown. The sequence derives from a donor aged 40 or older with multiple myeloma. What was sequenced was a population of CD138-negative cells sorted from bone marrow.

CDR3: CASSLGWDSSSGANVLTF. DNA for the CDR3: TGCGCCAGCAGCTTGGGATGGGACAGCTCCTCTGGGGCCAACGTCCTGACTTTC. The chain links TRBV5-1 to TRBJ2-6; 7 bases align to TRBD1. Germline-derived CDR1 and CDR2 are SGHRS and YFSETQ. With 0 bases clipped from V and 0 bases from J, the junction kept 6 bases outside the gene matches. The CDR3 runs to 18 residues.